This T cell receptor beta chain was captured by sequencing in a study of T cell repertoires in cytomegalovirus infection. At the level of the study: It was recently identified HLA-C-restricted and well-studied HLA-B-restricted CMV epitopes that the study used. CMV infection and matching HLA type were both indicated by public TCR beta signatures. Study-wide points: HLA-C-restricted CMV clonotypes gave the most frequent clonotype in two of eight donors. There were carriers of CMV plus the relevant HLA, and cumulative public TCR beta family frequency identified them.

Looked up from germline, CDR1 is ENHRY and CDR2 is SYGVKD. This CDR3 is built from 19 residues. TCRdb used MiXCR to reprocess the reads, holding one entry per CDR3 protein. Among roughly 120,000 distinct CDR3 sequences listed, roughly 32% were seen once. This clonotype was seen ten or more times. Its antigen is currently unknown. The junction differs from germline at one of its ends, possibly a read error. The receptor's source is a human donor in good health (CMV status not recorded). Some clones in this sample may be carry-over from other donors' samples. This chain uses TRBV10-3 with TRBJ2-5; 14 positions agree with TRBD2. This specimen consisted of CD8+ T cells from cultured PBMCs, obtained from culture after CMV antigen stimulation. The CDR3 loop is CAISPKGTSGGPLQETQYF. The CDR3 DNA is TGTGCGATCAGCCCCAAAGGGACTAGCGGGGGCCCTCTCCAAGAGACCCAGTACTTC.